Presented here are 9 T cell receptor beta chains from one specimen sequenced in a study of T-cell reconstitution after alpha-beta-depleted transplantation in children. TCRbeta library construction was performed incorporating unique molecular identifiers. Via MiXCR, TCRdb re-called the PCR reads, giving one row per CDR3 protein. In the table there are roughly 590,000 distinct CDR3 sequences, approximately 16% of which are singletons. The material was PBMCs from the stem cell graft donor, obtained from the stem cell graft. These receptors originate from a human donor who donated a stem cell graft to a child with acute myeloid leukemia.

The sample holds many counts of this clonotype. The chain recombines TRBV5-6 with TRBJ2-7; D possibly corresponds to TRBD1 (6 bases). V was shortened by 4 bases and J by 1 base, with 9 bases between the two germline ends. The CDR3 covers 13 residues. The germline CDR1 and CDR2 sequences are SGHDT and YYEEEE. The CDR3 loop reads CASSTQGSYEQYF. DNA for the CDR3: TGTGCCAGCAGCACACAGGGATCCTACGAGCAGTACTTC.

This clonotype was observed many times. The gene calls are TRBV5-1 and TRBJ2-3; D is uncertain. The germline V and J ends were trimmed by 2 bases and 5 bases, with 9 bases remaining between them. The CDR3 spans 13 residues. Germline assignment: CDR1 SGHRS and CDR2 YFSETQ. CDR3 in amino acids: CASSFGIRDTQYF. The CDR3 DNA reads as TGCGCCAGCAGCTTTGGAATCAGAGATACGCAGTATTTT.

This clonotype was seen a few times. The rearrangement links TRBV7-9 to TRBJ2-5, with a weak D call TRBD2 (5 bases). The germline V and J ends were trimmed by 5 bases and 5 bases, with 12 bases remaining between them. CDR1 is SEHNR, CDR2 FQNEAQ, per germline (reference sequence). The CDR3 has 13 amino acids. Here the CDR3 DNA reads TGTGCCAGCAGCCCCGTGTCGGGGGAGACCCAGTACTTC. Translating gives CASSPVSGETQYF.

Details on this clonotype: Lacking the conserved final phenylalanine or tryptophan, this CDR3 likely reflects a read error. The chain carries TRBV12-3 or TRBV12-4 and TRBJ2-1; no definite D call. The V end was cut by 5 bases, the J end by 1 base, with 15 bases between. The CDR3 length is 16 residues. CDR3 residues: CASSPTGFSSYNEQFL. CDR3 in DNA: TGTGCCAGCAGTCCCACCGGCTTCTCATCCTACAATGAGCAGTTCCTC.

This clonotype was observed a few times. The chain recombines TRBV12-3 or TRBV12-4 with TRBJ2-1, with TRBD2 matching 11 bases. The trim removed 1 base at V and 8 bases at J, leaving 10 bases unmatched. The CDR3 runs 17 residues. The chain's CDR3 is CASSLESLAGVVDEQFF. CDR3 sequence (DNA): TGTGCCAGCAGTTTAGAATCACTAGCGGGGGTTGTCGATGAGCAGTTCTTC.

This clonotype was seen only a few times. CDR3 coding DNA: TGCGCCGATCTACGAGACACTGAAGCTTTCTTT. Translation gives CADLRDTEAFF. V is TRBV23-1 and J is TRBJ1-1; no clear D gene. TRBV23-1 falls under the ORF class, with uncertain function. The CDR3 is made up of 11 amino acids. V was pared by 11 bases and J by 3 bases, with 10 bases between.

This clonotype was recorded at least ten times. V and J are TRBV7-2 and TRBJ2-1, with 7 nucleotides matching TRBD1. CDR1 SGHTA and CDR2 FQGNSA come from the germline V gene. Losses at the gene ends were 4 bases for V and 4 bases for J; bases not matched to a gene: 4. This CDR3 spans 14 amino acids. For the CDR3, the DNA is TGTGCCAGCAGCTCCCCGACAGGGTACAATGAGCAGTTCTTC. Translated, it gives CASSSPTGYNEQFF. The full variable domain, its missing parts supplied by reference TRBV7-2 and TRBJ2-1, is GAGVSQSPSNKVTEKGKDVELRCDPISGHTALYWYRQSLGQGLEFLIYFQGNSAPDKSGLPSDRFSAERTGGSVSTLTIQRTQQEDSAVYLCASSSPTGYNEQFFGPGTRLTVL.

At least ten counts were recorded for this clonotype. The V call is TRBV6-1, the J call TRBJ1-2; the D is unclear. The CDR3 contains 14 residues. Trimming took 4 bases from V and 6 from J, leaving 15 bases between them. Germline V gene lookup returns CDR1 MNHNS and CDR2 SASEGT. The CDR3 nucleotides are TGTGCCAGCAGTGTTAAGCGGGGAGGTAATGGCTACACCTTC. Protein sequence: CASSVKRGGNGYTF.

A note on this clonotype: Being one base from a much bigger clone, this may be a read error. The J gene is TRBJ2-5, the V gene TRBV13, with unresolved D. Trimming took 4 bases from V and 2 from J, leaving 8 bases between them. The CDR3 is made up of 13 amino acids. The germline V gene has CDR1 PRHDT and CDR2 FYEKMQ (reference sequence). CDR3 region: CASSWNPQETQYF. CDR3 sequence (DNA): TGTGCCAGCAGCTGGAATCCACAAGAGACCCAGTACTTC.